This T cell receptor (beta chain) was sequenced during a study of blood T cells in healthy people across ages. After removal of 3 bases from V and 8 bases from J, the junction contained 11 bases not matched to a gene. There are 17 residues in the CDR3. CDR1 is SEHNR and CDR2 is FQNEAQ in the germline V gene (reference sequence). The use of a sample-barcoded 5' primer and a J-beta primer mix characterized a second PCR of about 6 to 11 cycles. MiXCR was run by TCRdb on the 5' RACE reads, yielding one entry per CDR3 protein. The data show 650,000 to 800,000 distinct CDR3 sequences, with approximately 48% seen just once and around 21% held by the top ten.

The sequence was collected from a man aged 55 to 70 in good health. The chain combines TRBV7-9 with TRBJ1-4; 11 bases match TRBD1. Material for sequencing was blood. CDR3 amino acids: CASSFSAGTGGKEKLFF. DNA for the CDR3: TGTGCCAGCAGCTTCTCCGCCGGGACAGGGGGAAAGGAAAAACTGTTTTTT.